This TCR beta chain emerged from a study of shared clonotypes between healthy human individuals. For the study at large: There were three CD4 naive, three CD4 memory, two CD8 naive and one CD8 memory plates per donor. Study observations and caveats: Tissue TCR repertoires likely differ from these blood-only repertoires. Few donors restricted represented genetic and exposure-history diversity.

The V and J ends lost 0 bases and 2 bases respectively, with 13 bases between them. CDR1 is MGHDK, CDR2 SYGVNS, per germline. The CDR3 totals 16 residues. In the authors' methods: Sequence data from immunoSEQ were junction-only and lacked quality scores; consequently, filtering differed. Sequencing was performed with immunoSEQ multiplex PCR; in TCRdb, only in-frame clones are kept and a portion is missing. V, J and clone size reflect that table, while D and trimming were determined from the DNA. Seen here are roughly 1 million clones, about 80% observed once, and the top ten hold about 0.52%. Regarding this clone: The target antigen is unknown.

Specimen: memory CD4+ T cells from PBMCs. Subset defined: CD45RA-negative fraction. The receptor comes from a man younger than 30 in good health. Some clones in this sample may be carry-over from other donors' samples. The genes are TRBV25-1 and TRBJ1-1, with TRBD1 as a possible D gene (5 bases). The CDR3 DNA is TGTGCCAGCAGTGAATATCGTGGGGGGGACAACACTGAAGCTTTCTTT. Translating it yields CASSEYRGGDNTEAFF. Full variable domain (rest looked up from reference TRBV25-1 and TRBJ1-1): EADIYQTPRYLVIGTGKKITLECSQTMGHDKMYWYQQDPGMELHLIHYSYGVNSTEKGDLSSESTVSRIRTEHFPLTLESARPSHTSQYLCASSEYRGGDNTEAFFGQGTRLTVV.